The 30 T cell receptor beta chains listed next were all sequenced from one sample in a study of blood T cells in healthy people across ages. Next came a second PCR, run for about 7 to 12 cycles, which used a sample-barcoded 5' primer along with a J-beta primer mix. TCRdb redid the calling of the 5' RACE reads with MiXCR, one entry per CDR3 protein. The data contain around 1,000,000 distinct CDR3 sequences, about 25% of them singletons. This sample was shared with a second study, whose subject was T cells of mothers and their children.

The source material was blood. The receptors come from a girl aged 2-9 years in good health.

This clonotype was counted a few times. The genes are TRBV7-9 and TRBJ2-1; D is possibly TRBD2 (5 bases). The CDR3 spans 13 residues. Trimming stripped 4 bases from V and 5 bases from J, with 9 bases between. Germline values: CDR1 SEHNR, CDR2 FQNEAQ (reference sequence). This CDR3 is CASSSGINNEQFF. The DNA for the CDR3 is TGTGCCAGCAGCTCCGGGATCAACAATGAGCAGTTCTTC. Together with reference TRBV7-9 and TRBJ2-1, the CDR3 gives the full variable domain: DTGVSQNPRHKITKRGQNVTFRCDPISEHNRLYWYRQTLGQGPEFLTYFQNEAQLEKSRLLSDRFSAERPKGSFSTLEIQRTEQGDSAMYLCASSSGINNEQFFGPGTRLTVL.

To note about this clonotype: A much more abundant neighbour one base away suggests this may be a read error. The chain carries TRBV28 and TRBJ2-3; D is uncertain. Trimming shortened V by 6 bases and J by 6 bases, and 16 bases separated the two germline ends. Germline CDR1 reads MDHEN; CDR2 reads SYDVKM. The CDR3 consists of 14 residues. This CDR3 reads CASSHSQEGDTQYF. The DNA for the CDR3 is TGTGCCAGCAGCCATAGCCAAGAAGGGGATACGCAGTATTTT.

J is TRBJ1-2 and V is TRBV6-5, with D hard to call. This CDR3 has 12 residues. V was pared by 2 bases and J by 10 bases, with 11 bases between. CDR1 and CDR2 (germline): MNHEY, SVGAGI. CDR3 DNA: TGTGCCAGCAGTTACGGGAGAGATGTCTACACCTTC. Protein product: CASSYGRDVYTF.

V is TRBV9 and J is TRBJ1-1, with D uncertain. Trimming cost V 2 bases and J 4 bases, with 21 bases left between them. This CDR3 has 17 amino acids. The V gene's germline CDR1 is SGDLS and CDR2 YYNGEE. The CDR3 region is CASSVDLPGPGSTEAFF. CDR3 nucleotide sequence: TGTGCCAGCAGCGTGGACCTCCCAGGCCCCGGGAGCACTGAAGCTTTCTTT.

The genes are TRBV4-1 and TRBJ1-4; unclear D gene. The length of the CDR3 is 13 residues. V was shortened by 5 bases and J by 8 bases, with 12 bases between the two germline ends. Per germline, CDR1 MGHRA and CDR2 YSYEKL. The CDR3, as DNA: TGCGCCAGCAGCGCTCGGGCTCGCGAAAAACTGTTTTTT. Translated: CASSARAREKLFF.

The chain has TRBV6-2 or TRBV6-3 and TRBJ2-7; 11 bases are shared with TRBD2. The DNA matches TRBJ2-1 better at its end, which makes the J call doubtful. This CDR3 is built from 17 residues. Germline V gives CDR1 MNHEY, CDR2 SVGEGT. The CDR3 protein is CASSYLGLAGGVHEQFF. The CDR3 DNA is TGTGCCAGCAGTTATCTCGGGCTAGCGGGAGGAGTCCATGAGCAGTTCTTC.

V usage is TRBV29-1 and J usage is TRBJ2-5; D is possibly TRBD2 (6 bases). The assigned J gene may be wrong: the sequence end matches TRBJ2-1 better. The length of the CDR3 is 13 residues. Germline V gives CDR1 SQVTM, CDR2 ANQGSEA. Here the CDR3 reads CSGRLVGDNEQFF. The CDR3 DNA is TGCAGCGGTCGACTAGTTGGAGACAATGAGCAGTTCTTC.

This clonotype was recorded a few times. This chain uses TRBV4-3 with TRBJ1-1, with a tentative D call TRBD1 (5 bases). CDR3 size: 14 residues. Trimming removed 4 bases from V and 1 base from J, with 10 bases in between. Per the germline V gene, CDR1 is LGHNA and CDR2 is YSLEER. In DNA, the CDR3 is TGCGCCAGCAGCCCAGGGCGGGCGAACACTGAAGCTTTCTTT. Translation gives CASSPGRANTEAFF.

The table lists this clonotype with a few counts. The chain carries TRBV3-1 and TRBJ1-2; D remains ambiguous. Between the trimmed V and J ends, which lost 0 bases and 5 bases, there was a span of 16 bases. The CDR3 is made up of 16 amino acids. Germline CDR1 is LGHDT and CDR2 is YNNKEL (reference sequence). In nucleotides, the CDR3 is TGTGCCAGCAGCCAAGATCACCCAGGCTATGGGTATGGCTACACCTTC. Translation: CASSQDHPGYGYGYTF.

V gene TRBV10-3 combines with J gene TRBJ2-5, with D unresolved. Near its end, the DNA agrees better with TRBJ2-7, so the J call may be wrong. The CDR3 has 13 amino acids. Germline V gives CDR1 ENHRY, CDR2 SYGVKD. This CDR3 is CAISLEVSNEQYF. In DNA form, the CDR3 reads TGTGCCATCAGTCTAGAGGTGTCCAACGAGCAGTACTTC.

This clonotype has just a few counts. The rearrangement uses TRBV7-9 and TRBJ1-2; D is ambiguous. V was trimmed by 1 base and J by 8 bases, leaving 8 bases between them. The CDR3 contains 12 residues. Germline V gene lookup returns CDR1 SEHNR and CDR2 FQNEAQ (reference sequence). CDR3 in amino acids: CASSLGELGYTF. In nucleotides, the CDR3 is TGTGCCAGCAGCTTAGGAGAACTGGGCTACACCTTC.

The genes are TRBV5-1 and TRBJ2-1; TRBD2 might be the D (5 bases). This CDR3 spans 14 amino acids. V lost 3 bases and J lost 5, with 12 bases in between. Germline CDR1 SGHRS, CDR2 YFSETQ. CDR3: CASSSPSNHNEQFF. As DNA, the CDR3 is TGCGCCAGCAGCTCCCCTAGCAACCACAATGAGCAGTTCTTC. Full variable domain (missing parts from reference TRBV5-1 and TRBJ2-1): KAGVTQTPRYLIKTRGQQVTLSCSPISGHRSVSWYQQTPGQGLQFLFEYFSETQRNKGNFPGRFSGRQFSNSRSEMNVSTLELGDSALYLCASSSPSNHNEQFFGPGTRLTVL.

This chain joins TRBV12-3 or TRBV12-4 and TRBJ1-6; the D gene is possibly TRBD1 (6 bases). This CDR3 spans 13 amino acids. V was shortened by 6 bases and J by 14 bases, with 17 bases between the two germline ends. As DNA, the CDR3 is TGTGCCAGCAGCGTGGACAGTAATGGGGCCCTCCACTTT. It translates to CASSVDSNGALHF.

This chain joins TRBV28 and TRBJ2-1; D gene ambiguous. The V gene's germline CDR1 is MDHEN and CDR2 SYDVKM. Trimming took 8 bases from V and 0 from J, leaving 11 bases between them. The CDR3 consists of 14 residues. Here the CDR3 DNA reads TGTGCCAGCGCCCCGCTGAGCTCCTACAATGAGCAGTTCTTC. Translated: CASAPLSSYNEQFF.

The V gene is TRBV20-1, the J gene TRBJ1-1; no clear D. The V gene lost 2 bases and the J gene lost 0 bases, with 7 bases spanning the gap. Germline CDR1 DFQATT, CDR2 SNEGSKA (reference sequence). The CDR3 extends over 13 amino acids. The CDR3 coding sequence is TGCAGTGCTAGACCCAATATGAACACTGAAGCTTTCTTT. Protein: CSARPNMNTEAFF.

As for this clonotype: At one of its ends the junction is not consistent with the germline gene, which may arise from a read error. The V call is TRBV15, the J call TRBJ2-7; possible D gene TRBD2, 6 bases. The CDR3 runs 17 residues. Germline V gene sequence: CDR1 LNHNV, CDR2 YYDKDF (reference sequence). The CDR3 loop is CATSGDIREYGSYEQYF. The CDR3 nucleotides are TGTGCCACCAGCGGAGATATTCGGGAGTACGGCTCCTACGAGCAGTACTTC.

The table lists this clonotype with a few counts. The CDR3 loop reads CSVESPSSYNEQFF. CDR3 DNA: TGCAGCGTTGAATCTCCGAGCTCCTACAATGAGCAGTTCTTC. The chain couples TRBV29-1 to TRBJ2-1; D is undetermined. The germline CDR1 and CDR2 sequences are SQVTM and ANQGSEA. V shed 2 bases and J shed 0 bases, with 8 bases lying between them. The CDR3 is 14 residues long.

This clonotype showed up just a few times. This chain links TRBV5-4 with TRBJ2-5; 7 bases are a match to TRBD2. Germline V lookup: CDR1 SGHNT, CDR2 YYREEE (reference sequence). J gave up 5 bases and V 10 bases, and 14 bases lay outside the gene matches. This CDR3 has 14 residues. Written as DNA, the CDR3 is TGTGCCTTCCCAGCGGGGCCCTACAGGGAGACCCAGTACTTC. Protein: CAFPAGPYRETQYF.

In its sample, this clonotype was seen once. This chain's CDR3 is CASSMGGLNTEAFF. CDR3 nucleotide sequence: TGTGCCAGTAGTATGGGGGGGCTTAACACTGAAGCTTTCTTT. This chain links TRBV19 with TRBJ1-1, with D possibly TRBD1 on 6 matching bases. This CDR3 comprises 14 residues. Per germline, CDR1 LNHDA and CDR2 SQIVND (reference sequence). Trimming cost V 3 bases and J 2 bases, with 10 bases left between them.

This clonotype has just a few counts. The chain employs TRBV15 and TRBJ2-5; possibly TRBD1 for D (6 bases). V shed 8 bases and J shed 4 bases, with 17 bases lying between them. The CDR3 length is 14 residues. Looked up from germline, CDR1 is LNHNV and CDR2 is YYDKDF (reference sequence). The CDR3 loop reads CATQGQAHGETQYF. CDR3 coding DNA: TGTGCCACCCAGGGACAAGCTCATGGAGAGACCCAGTACTTC.

The V and J genes are TRBV4-3 and TRBJ2-1; tentative D call: TRBD2 (5 bases). The CDR3 has 17 amino acids. The V gene lost 0 bases and the J gene lost 8 bases, with 20 bases spanning the gap. CDR1 and CDR2 from the germline V gene are LGHNA and YSLEER. CDR3 sequence (DNA): TGCGCCAGCAGCCAAGATTTAGTGTGGGAGTCTCCGGATGAGCAGTTCTTC. This translates into CASSQDLVWESPDEQFF.

The rearrangement joins TRBV28 to TRBJ2-5; 12 bases line up with TRBD2. The assigned J gene may be wrong: the sequence end matches TRBJ2-1 better. Germline lookup yields CDR1 MDHEN and CDR2 SYDVKM. The CDR3 loop spans 14 amino acids. CDR3 sequence reads: CASRLAGGHNEQFF. CDR3 nucleotide sequence: TGTGCCAGCAGACTAGCGGGAGGTCACAATGAGCAGTTCTTC.

In its sample, this clonotype was seen a few times. CDR3 in DNA: TGTGCCAGCAGCTCTCATGGGGAGAGAGGCACTGAAGCTTTCTTT. This codes for CASSSHGERGTEAFF. The chain has TRBV7-2 and TRBJ1-1; D not resolved. From germline, CDR1 is SGHTA and CDR2 FQGNSA. The length of the CDR3 is 15 residues. V was cut by 4 bases and J by 4 bases, with 16 bases left in between. Complete variable domain (other parts from reference TRBV7-2 and TRBJ1-1): GAGVSQSPSNKVTEKGKDVELRCDPISGHTALYWYRQSLGQGLEFLIYFQGNSAPDKSGLPSDRFSAERTGGSVSTLTIQRTQQEDSAVYLCASSSHGERGTEAFFGQGTRLTVV.

This chain uses TRBV12-3 or TRBV12-4 with TRBJ1-4, with D possibly being TRBD1 (5 bases). CDR3 length: 15 amino acids. V lost 2 bases to trimming and J lost 3 bases, with 10 bases between them. In DNA form, the CDR3 reads TGTGCCAGCAGTTTACGGAGGGGTTCTAATGAAAAACTGTTTTTT. It yields the protein CASSLRRGSNEKLFF.

The chain is built from TRBV9 and TRBJ1-1; D possibly corresponds to TRBD1 (5 bases). The CDR3 contains 15 residues. Germline V gene sequence: CDR1 SGDLS, CDR2 YYNGEE. V was pared by 3 bases and J by 1 base, with 13 bases between. As DNA, the CDR3 is TGTGCCAGCAGCGAAAGGGGTTCGCAGAACACTGAAGCTTTCTTT. It is translated as CASSERGSQNTEAFF. Based on the CDR3 plus reference TRBV9 and TRBJ1-1, the full variable domain is DSGVTQTPKHLITATGQRVTLRCSPRSGDLSVYWYQQSLDQGLQFLIQYYNGEERAKGNILERFSAQQFPDLHSELNLSSLELGDSALYFCASSERGSQNTEAFFGQGTRLTVV.

V is TRBV29-1 and J is TRBJ2-1; TRBD2 agrees at 13 bases. The germline V gene encodes CDR1 SQVTM and CDR2 ANQGSEA. CDR3 size: 14 residues. V lost 4 bases to trimming and J lost 6 bases; unmatched junction nucleotides: 3. In DNA, the CDR3 is TGCAGCGTTGGGGGACTAGCGGGGATCAATGAGCAGTTCTTC. Its translation is CSVGGLAGINEQFF.

The rearrangement links TRBV27 to TRBJ2-1; D ambiguous. Per the germline V gene, CDR1 is MNHEY and CDR2 is SMNVEV (reference sequence). Trimming cost V 3 bases and J 0 bases, with 9 bases left between them. The CDR3 consists of 15 residues. The CDR3 DNA follows: TGTGCCAGCAGTTTCAGCGAAAGCTCCTACAATGAGCAGTTCTTC. It is translated as CASSFSESSYNEQFF.

Only a few counts were recorded for this clonotype. The genes are TRBV29-1 and TRBJ2-1; D may correspond to TRBD1 or TRBD2 (6 bases each). With 6 bases removed from V and 3 bases from J, the gap between germline ends came to 12 bases. The CDR3 extends over 13 amino acids. Germline V lookup: CDR1 SQVTM, CDR2 ANQGSEA. CDR3 loop: CSVGARDYNEQFF. The CDR3 DNA reads as TGCAGCGTGGGGGCGCGGGACTACAATGAGCAGTTCTTC.

This chain joins TRBV6-5 and TRBJ2-1; 13 bases align to TRBD2. The J call may be faulty, since TRBJ2-5 better matches the DNA end. The CDR3 loop spans 17 amino acids. Germline CDR1 is MNHEY and CDR2 is SVGAGI. This chain's CDR3 is CASSFRTSGRAGETQYF. As DNA, the CDR3 is TGTGCCAGCAGTTTCCGAACTAGCGGGAGGGCCGGGGAGACCCAGTACTTC.

This clonotype was picked up a small number of times. CDR3 amino acids: CAISVESETQYF. CDR3 bases: TGTGCCATCAGTGTGGAGAGCGAGACCCAGTACTTC. This sequence joins TRBV10-3 and TRBJ2-5, with D unclear. Germline V gives CDR1 ENHRY, CDR2 SYGVKD. The CDR3 contains 12 residues. Deletions cut 4 bases from V and 5 bases from J, with 8 bases between.